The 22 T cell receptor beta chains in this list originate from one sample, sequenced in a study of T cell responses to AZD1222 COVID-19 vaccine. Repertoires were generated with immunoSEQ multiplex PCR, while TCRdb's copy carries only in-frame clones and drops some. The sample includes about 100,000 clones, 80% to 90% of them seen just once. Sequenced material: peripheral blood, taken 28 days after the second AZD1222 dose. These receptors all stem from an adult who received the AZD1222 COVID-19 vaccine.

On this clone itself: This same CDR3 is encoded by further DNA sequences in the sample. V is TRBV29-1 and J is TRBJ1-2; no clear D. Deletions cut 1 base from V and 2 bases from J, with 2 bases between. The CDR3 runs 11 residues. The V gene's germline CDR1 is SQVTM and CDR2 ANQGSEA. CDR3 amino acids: CSVEVNYGYTF. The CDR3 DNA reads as TGCAGCGTTGAAGTAAACTATGGCTACACCTTC.

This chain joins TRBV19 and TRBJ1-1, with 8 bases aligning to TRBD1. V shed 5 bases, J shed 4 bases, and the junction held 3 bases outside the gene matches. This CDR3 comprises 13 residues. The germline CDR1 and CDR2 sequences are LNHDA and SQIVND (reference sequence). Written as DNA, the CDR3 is TGTGCCAGTAGTCCTACAGGGGGCACTGAAGCTTTCTTT. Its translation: CASSPTGGTEAFF.

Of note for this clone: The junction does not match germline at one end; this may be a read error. The CDR3: CASSLGSGGQETQYF. CDR3 in DNA: TGTGCTAGCAGCTTAGGGTCGGGCGGGCAAGAGACCCAGTACTTC. The chain has TRBV7-7 and TRBJ2-5; a possible D gene is TRBD2 (5 bases). This CDR3 spans 15 amino acids. Looked up from germline, CDR1 is SSHAT and CDR2 is FNYEAQ (reference sequence). The whole variable domain, remainder taken from reference TRBV7-7 and TRBJ2-5, is GAGVSQSPRYKVTKRGQDVTLRCDPISSHATLYWYQQALGQGPEFLTYFNYEAQPDKSGLPSDRFSAERPEGSISTLTIQRTEQRDSAMYRCASSLGSGGQETQYFGPGTRLLVL.

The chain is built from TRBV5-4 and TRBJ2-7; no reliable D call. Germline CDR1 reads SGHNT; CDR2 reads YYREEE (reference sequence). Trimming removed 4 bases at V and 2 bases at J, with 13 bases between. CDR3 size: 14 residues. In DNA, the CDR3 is TGTGCCAGCAGCACCGGTCGAGGCCCCTACGAGCAGTACTTC. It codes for CASSTGRGPYEQYF. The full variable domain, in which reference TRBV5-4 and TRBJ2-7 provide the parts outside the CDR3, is ETGVTQSPTHLIKTRGQQVTLRCSSQSGHNTVSWYQQALGQGPQFIFQYYREEENGRGNFPPRFSGLQFPNYSSELNVNALELDDSALYLCASSTGRGPYEQYFGPGTRLTVT.

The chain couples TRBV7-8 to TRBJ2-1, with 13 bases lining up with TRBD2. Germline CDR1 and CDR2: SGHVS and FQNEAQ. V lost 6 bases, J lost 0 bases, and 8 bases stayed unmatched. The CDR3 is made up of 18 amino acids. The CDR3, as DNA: TGTGCCAGCAGTACGGGACTAGCGGGAAGGAGCTCCTACAATGAGCAGTTCTTC. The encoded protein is CASSTGLAGRSSYNEQFF.

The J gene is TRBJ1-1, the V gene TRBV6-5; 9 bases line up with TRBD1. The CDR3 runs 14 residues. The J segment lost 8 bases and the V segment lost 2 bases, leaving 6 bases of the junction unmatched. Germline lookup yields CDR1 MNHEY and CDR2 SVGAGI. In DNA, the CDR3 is TGTGCCAGCAGTTACCCGGGACAGGGAGGGGAAGCTTTCTTT. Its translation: CASSYPGQGGEAFF.

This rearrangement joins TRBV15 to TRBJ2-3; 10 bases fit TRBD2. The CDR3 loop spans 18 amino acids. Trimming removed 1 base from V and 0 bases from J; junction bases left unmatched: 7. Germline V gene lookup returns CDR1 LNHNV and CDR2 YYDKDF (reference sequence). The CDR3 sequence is CATSRGRSSGSSTDTQYF. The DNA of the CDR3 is TGTGCCACCAGCAGAGGGAGGTCTAGCGGGAGCAGCACAGATACGCAGTATTTT.

This chain's CDR3 is CASSLLWFSPLHF. In DNA, the CDR3 is TGTGCCAGCAGCTTATTATGGTTTTCACCCCTCCACTTT. The genes are TRBV7-2 and TRBJ1-6; D ambiguous. V lost 2 bases and J lost 9, with 8 bases in between. This CDR3 has 13 residues. CDR1 is SGHTA and CDR2 is FQGNSA in the germline V gene.

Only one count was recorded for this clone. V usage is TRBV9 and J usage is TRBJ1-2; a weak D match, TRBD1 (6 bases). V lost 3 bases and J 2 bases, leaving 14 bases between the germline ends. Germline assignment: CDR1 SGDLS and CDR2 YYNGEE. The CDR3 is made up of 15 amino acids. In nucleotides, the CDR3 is TGTGCCAGCAGCGATTTCTACAGGGCCAACTATGGCTACACCTTC. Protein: CASSDFYRANYGYTF.

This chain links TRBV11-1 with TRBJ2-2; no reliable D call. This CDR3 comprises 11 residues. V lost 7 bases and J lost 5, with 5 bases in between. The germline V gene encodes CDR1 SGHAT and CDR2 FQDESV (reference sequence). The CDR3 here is CASTKTGELFF. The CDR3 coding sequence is TGTGCCAGCACTAAGACCGGGGAGCTGTTTTTT.

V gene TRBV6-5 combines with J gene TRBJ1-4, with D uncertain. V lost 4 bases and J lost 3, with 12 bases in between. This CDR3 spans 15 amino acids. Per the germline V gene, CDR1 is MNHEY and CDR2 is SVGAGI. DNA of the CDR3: TGTGCCAGCAGTTTACTGATGGGAGCTAATGAAAAACTGTTTTTT. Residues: CASSLLMGANEKLFF.

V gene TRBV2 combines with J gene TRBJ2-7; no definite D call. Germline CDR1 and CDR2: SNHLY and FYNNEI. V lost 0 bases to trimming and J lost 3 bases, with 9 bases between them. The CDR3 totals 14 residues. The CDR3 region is CASSEAWKGYEQYF. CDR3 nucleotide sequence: TGTGCCAGCAGTGAAGCATGGAAGGGCTACGAGCAGTACTTC.

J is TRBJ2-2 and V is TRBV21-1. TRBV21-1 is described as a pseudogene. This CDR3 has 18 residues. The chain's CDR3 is CASSKLRGVGVSAGELFF. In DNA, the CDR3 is TGTGCCAGCAGCAAATTGAGAGGTGTTGGGGTGTCGGCCGGGGAGCTGTTTTTT.

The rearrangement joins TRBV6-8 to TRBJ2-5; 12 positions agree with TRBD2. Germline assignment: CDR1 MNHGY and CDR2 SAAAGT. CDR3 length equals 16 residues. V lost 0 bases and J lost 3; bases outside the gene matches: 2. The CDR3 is CASSYSWTSGKETQYF. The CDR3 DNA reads TGTGCCAGCAGTTACTCTTGGACTAGCGGGAAAGAGACCCAGTACTTC.

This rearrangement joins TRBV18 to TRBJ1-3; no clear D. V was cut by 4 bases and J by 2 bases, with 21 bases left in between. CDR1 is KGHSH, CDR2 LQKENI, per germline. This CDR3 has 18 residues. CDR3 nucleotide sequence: TGTGCCAGCTCACGCAAAGCCGAAAGACAAACCCCTGGAAACACCATATATTTT. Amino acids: CASSRKAERQTPGNTIYF.

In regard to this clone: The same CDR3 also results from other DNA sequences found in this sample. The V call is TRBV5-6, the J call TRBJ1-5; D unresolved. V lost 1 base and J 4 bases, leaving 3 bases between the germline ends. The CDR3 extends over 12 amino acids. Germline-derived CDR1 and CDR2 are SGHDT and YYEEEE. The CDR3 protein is CASSLLNQPQHF. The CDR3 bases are TGTGCCAGCAGCTTGTTAAATCAGCCCCAGCATTTT.

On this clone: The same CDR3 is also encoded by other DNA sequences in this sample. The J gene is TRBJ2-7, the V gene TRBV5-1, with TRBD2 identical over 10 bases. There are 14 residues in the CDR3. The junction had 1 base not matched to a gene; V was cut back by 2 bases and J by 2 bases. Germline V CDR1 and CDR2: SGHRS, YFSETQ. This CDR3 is CASSFSGGTYEQYF. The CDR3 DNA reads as TGCGCCAGCAGCTTTAGCGGGGGGACCTACGAGCAGTACTTC.

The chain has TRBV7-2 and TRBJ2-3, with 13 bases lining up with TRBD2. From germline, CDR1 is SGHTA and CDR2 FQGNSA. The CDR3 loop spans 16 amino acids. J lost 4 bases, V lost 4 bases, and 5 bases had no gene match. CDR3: CASSSGTSGMADTQYF. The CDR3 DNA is TGTGCCAGCAGCTCTGGGACTAGCGGGATGGCAGATACGCAGTATTTT.

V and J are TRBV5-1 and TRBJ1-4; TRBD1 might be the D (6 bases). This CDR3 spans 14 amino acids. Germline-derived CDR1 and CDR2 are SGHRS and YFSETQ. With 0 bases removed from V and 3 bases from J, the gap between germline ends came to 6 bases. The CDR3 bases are TGCGCCAGCAGCTTGGGGGGGCCTAATGAAAAACTGTTTTTT. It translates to CASSLGGPNEKLFF.

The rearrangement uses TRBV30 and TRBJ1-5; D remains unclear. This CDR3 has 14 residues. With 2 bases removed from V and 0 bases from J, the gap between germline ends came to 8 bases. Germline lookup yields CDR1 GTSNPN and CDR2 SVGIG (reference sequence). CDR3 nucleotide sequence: TGTGCCTGGAGTTCGCAGAATAGCAATCAGCCCCAGCATTTT. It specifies CAWSSQNSNQPQHF.

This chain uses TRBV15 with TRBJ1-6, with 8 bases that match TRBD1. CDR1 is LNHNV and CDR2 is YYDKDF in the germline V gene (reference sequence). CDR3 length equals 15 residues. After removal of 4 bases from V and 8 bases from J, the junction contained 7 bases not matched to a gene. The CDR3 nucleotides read TGTGCCACCAGCAAGGGACAGGAGATCTATTCACCCCTCCACTTT. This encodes CATSKGQEIYSPLHF.

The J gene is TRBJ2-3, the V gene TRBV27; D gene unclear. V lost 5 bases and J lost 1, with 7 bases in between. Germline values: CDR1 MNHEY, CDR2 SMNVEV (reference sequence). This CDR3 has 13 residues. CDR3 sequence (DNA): TGTGCCAGCAGTCGAGCTCGCACAGATACGCAGTATTTT. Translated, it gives CASSRARTDTQYF.